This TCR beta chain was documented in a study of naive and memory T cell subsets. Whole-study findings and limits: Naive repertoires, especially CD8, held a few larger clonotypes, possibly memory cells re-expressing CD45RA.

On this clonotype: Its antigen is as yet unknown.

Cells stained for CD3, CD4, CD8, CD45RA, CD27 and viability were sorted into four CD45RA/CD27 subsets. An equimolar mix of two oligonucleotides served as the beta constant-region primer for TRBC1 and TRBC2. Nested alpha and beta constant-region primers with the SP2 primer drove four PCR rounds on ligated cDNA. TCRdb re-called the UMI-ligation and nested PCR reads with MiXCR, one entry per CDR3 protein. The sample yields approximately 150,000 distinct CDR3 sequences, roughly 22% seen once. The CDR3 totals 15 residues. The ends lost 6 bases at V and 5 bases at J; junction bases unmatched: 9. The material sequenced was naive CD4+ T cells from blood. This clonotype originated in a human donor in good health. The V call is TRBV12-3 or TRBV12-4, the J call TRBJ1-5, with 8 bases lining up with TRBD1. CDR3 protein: CASSPTGARYQPQHF. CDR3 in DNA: TGTGCCAGCAGCCCGACAGGGGCGAGGTATCAGCCCCAGCATTTT.